The clone carrying this TCR beta chain was seen more than once but under ten times. The antigen is undetermined. This sample is drawn from a study of T cell repertoires in cytomegalovirus infection. For the study at large: Well-studied HLA-B-restricted epitopes and recently identified HLA-C-restricted epitopes of CMV were both used in the study. Indications of both CMV infection and matching HLA type were provided by public TCR beta signatures.

Study-wide results and caveats: Clonotypes of TCR beta that were HLA-C-restricted and CMV-specific dominated the ex vivo response. CMV carriers with the relevant HLA were identified by cumulative public TCR beta family frequency.

The CDR3 consists of 14 residues. CDR1 LGHNT and CDR2 FRNRAP come from the germline V gene. V gave up 5 bases and J gave up 5 bases; unmatched junction bases: 3. TCRdb re-called the reads with MiXCR, one entry per CDR3 protein. The sample has around 310,000 distinct CDR3 sequences; 25% to 35% are singletons. The sequences come from cultured PBMCs, collected from culture after CMV antigen stimulation. The chain has TRBV12-5 and TRBJ2-3, with 11 nucleotides matching TRBD2. This receptor was taken from a human donor in good health (CMV status not recorded). Some clones in this sample may be carry-over from other donors' samples. In DNA form, the CDR3 reads TGTGCTAGTGGTCGACTAGCGGGGAAAGATACGCAGTATTTT. Its protein is CASGRLAGKDTQYF. Using reference TRBV12-5 and TRBJ2-3 for the parts outside the CDR3, the full variable domain is DARVTQTPRHKVTEMGQEVTMRCQPILGHNTVFWYRQTMMQGLELLAYFRNRAPLDDSGMPKDRFSAEMPDATLATLKIQPSEPRDSAVYFCASGRLAGKDTQYFGPGTRLTVL.